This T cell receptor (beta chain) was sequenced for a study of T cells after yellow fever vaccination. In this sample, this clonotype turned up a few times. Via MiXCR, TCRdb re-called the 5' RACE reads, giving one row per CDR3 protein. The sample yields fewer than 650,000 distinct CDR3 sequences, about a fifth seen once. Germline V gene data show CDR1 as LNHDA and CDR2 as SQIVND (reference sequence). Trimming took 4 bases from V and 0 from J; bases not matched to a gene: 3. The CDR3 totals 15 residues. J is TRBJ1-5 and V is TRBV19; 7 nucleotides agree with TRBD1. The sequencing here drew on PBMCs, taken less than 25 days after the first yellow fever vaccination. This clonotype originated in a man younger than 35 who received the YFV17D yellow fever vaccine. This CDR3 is CASSKTGVSNQPQHF. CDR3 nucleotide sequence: TGTGCCAGTAGTAAAACAGGGGTTAGCAATCAGCCCCAGCATTTT.